Listed below are T cell receptor beta chains from one sample, sequenced in a study of chemoradiotherapy in HPV16-positive cancers. Assay used: immunoSEQ multiplex PCR; TCRdb lists only in-frame clones, some missing. The sample shows roughly 25,000 clones, roughly nine tenths of them seen only once. Sequencing was performed on blood, taken from a patient who underwent chemoradiotherapy. Source of these receptors: a human donor with HPV-associated anogenital cancer. CDR3s include the opening cysteine and the closing phenylalanine or tryptophan. The order of the fields is J gene, V gene, CDR3 length, D gene, clone size, CDR3 DNA, CDR3 protein. A D gene is named only where the DNA matches it firmly. Expanded clones are given a class, and other clones once, few, many or no size at all.

TRBJ2-7 TRBV7-2 15 - once TGTGCCAGCAGCTTAACACTGTCGGGAGAGTACGAGCAGTACTTC CASSLTLSGEYEQYF
TRBJ2-7 TRBV7-3 15 TRBD2 - TGTGCCAGCAGCCTTAGCGGGAGTGGAACCTACGAGCAGTACTTC CASSLSGSGTYEQYF
TRBJ2-5 TRBV7-6 14 TRBD1 once TGTGCCAGCACCTCCCGACAGGGCGAGGGGACCCAGTACTTC CASTSRQGEGTQYF
TRBJ2-2 TRBV4-3 13 - once TGCGCCAGCAGCCAAGACAACACCGGGGAGCTGTTTTTT CASSQDNTGELFF
TRBJ2-3 TRBV9 15 - few TGTGCCAGCAGCGTAAGCACATCCCCCACAGATACGCAGTATTTT CASSVSTSPTDTQYF
TRBJ2-2 TRBV7-9 14 - - TGTGCCAGCAGCTTAGTGGTAAACACCGGGGAGCTGTTTTTT CASSLVVNTGELFF
TRBJ2-7 TRBV7-7 14 - - TGTGCTAGCAGCTTGGGGGGAGACGGCTACGAGCAGTACTTC CASSLGGDGYEQYF
TRBJ2-7 TRBV29-1 14 TRBD1 - TGCAGCGTTGACGGGACAGGGGACTCCTACGAGCAGTACTTC CSVDGTGDSYEQYF
TRBJ1-4 TRBV9 15 - - TGTGCCAGCAACCCGGGACTAACGACTAATGAAAAACTGTTTTTT CASNPGLTTNEKLFF
TRBJ1-2 TRBV5-1 14 - few TGCGCCAGCACTGAGAGGGATGGACTATATGGCTACACCTTC CASTERDGLYGYTF
TRBJ2-5 TRBV7-2 15 - once TGTGCCAGCAGCCCCGCTAGGGGGTTACAAGAGACCCAGTACTTC CASSPARGLQETQYF
TRBJ2-7 TRBV7-8 18 - once TGTGCCAGCAGCCCCAGGTGGGGTTTAAACAGGTCGCCGTACGAGCAGTACTTC CASSPRWGLNRSPYEQYF
TRBJ2-1 TRBV7-9 16 - - TGTGCCAGCAGCTTGCGACCCCTCAGGGGCGGAAATGAGCAGTTCTTC CASSLRPLRGGNEQFF
TRBJ1-4 TRBV19 14 - - TGTGCCAGTAGCCGTTATATGGAGGGGGAAAAACTGTTTTTT CASSRYMEGEKLFF
TRBJ2-3 TRBV7-2 17 - - TGTGCCAGCAGCGTCCGGGCAGGGGTATGGGGCACAGATACGCAGTATTTT CASSVRAGVWGTDTQYF
TRBJ2-1 TRBV4-2 14 - - TGTGCCAGCAGCCAGAGGACAGATTACAATGAGCAGTTCTTC CASSQRTDYNEQFF